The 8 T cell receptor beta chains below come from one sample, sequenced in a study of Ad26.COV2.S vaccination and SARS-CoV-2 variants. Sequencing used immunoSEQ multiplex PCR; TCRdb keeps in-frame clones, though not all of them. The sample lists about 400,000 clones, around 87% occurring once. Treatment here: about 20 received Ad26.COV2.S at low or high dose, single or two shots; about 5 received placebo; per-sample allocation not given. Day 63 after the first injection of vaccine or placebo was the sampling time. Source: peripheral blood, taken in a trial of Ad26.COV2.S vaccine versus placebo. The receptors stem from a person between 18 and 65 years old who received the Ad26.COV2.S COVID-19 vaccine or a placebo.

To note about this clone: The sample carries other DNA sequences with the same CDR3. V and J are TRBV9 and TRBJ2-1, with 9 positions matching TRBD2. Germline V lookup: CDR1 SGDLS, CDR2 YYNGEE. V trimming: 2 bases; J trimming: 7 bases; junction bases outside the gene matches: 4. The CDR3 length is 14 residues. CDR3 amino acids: CASSVGGGANEQFF. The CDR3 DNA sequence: TGTGCCAGCAGCGTCGGCGGGGGGGCAAATGAGCAGTTCTTC. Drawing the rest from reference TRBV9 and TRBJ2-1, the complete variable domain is DSGVTQTPKHLITATGQRVTLRCSPRSGDLSVYWYQQSLDQGLQFLIQYYNGEERAKGNILERFSAQQFPDLHSELNLSSLELGDSALYFCASSVGGGANEQFFGPGTRLTVL.

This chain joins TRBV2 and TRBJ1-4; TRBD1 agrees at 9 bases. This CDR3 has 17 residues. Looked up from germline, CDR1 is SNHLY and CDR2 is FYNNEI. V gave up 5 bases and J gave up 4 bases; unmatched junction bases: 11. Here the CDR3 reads CASSSLRTGVFNEKLFF. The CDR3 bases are TGTGCCAGCAGTTCTCTCAGGACAGGGGTTTTTAATGAAAAACTGTTTTTT.

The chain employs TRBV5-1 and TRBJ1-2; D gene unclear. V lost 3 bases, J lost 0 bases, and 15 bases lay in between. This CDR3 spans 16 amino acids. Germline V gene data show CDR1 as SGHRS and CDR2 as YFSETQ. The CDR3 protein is CASSSSNGGTNYGYTF. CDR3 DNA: TGCGCCAGCAGCTCCTCAAACGGCGGTACTAACTATGGCTACACCTTC.

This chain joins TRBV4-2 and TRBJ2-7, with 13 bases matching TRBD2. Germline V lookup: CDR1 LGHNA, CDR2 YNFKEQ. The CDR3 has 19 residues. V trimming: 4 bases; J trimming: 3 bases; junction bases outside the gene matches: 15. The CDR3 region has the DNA TGTGCCAGCAGCCTGGGGACTAGCGGGGAATCCGGGGGGTACTACGAGCAGTACTTC. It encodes CASSLGTSGESGGYYEQYF.

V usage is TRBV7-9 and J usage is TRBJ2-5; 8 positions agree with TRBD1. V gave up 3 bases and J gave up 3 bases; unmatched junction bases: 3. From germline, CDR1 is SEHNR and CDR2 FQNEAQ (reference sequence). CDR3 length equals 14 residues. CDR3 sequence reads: CASSFKDREETQYF. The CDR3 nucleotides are TGTGCCAGCAGCTTCAAGGACAGGGAAGAGACCCAGTACTTC.

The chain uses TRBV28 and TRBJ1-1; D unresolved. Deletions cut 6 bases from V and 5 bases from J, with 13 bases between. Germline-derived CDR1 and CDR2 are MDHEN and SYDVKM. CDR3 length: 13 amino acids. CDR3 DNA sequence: TGTGCCAGCAGACCTCTGATAGAAACTGAAGCTTTCTTT. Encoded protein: CASRPLIETEAFF.

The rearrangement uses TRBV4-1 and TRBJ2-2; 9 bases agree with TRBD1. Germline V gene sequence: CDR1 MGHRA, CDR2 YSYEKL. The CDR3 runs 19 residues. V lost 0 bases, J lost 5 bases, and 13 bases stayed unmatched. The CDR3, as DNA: TGCGCCAGCAGCCAAGACCCAACCGGGACAGGGTTGGGTACCGGGGAGCTGTTTTTT. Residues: CASSQDPTGTGLGTGELFF.

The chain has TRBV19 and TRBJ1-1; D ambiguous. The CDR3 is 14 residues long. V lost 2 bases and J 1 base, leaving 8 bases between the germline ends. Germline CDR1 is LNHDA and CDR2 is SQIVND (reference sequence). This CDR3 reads CASSIFVANTEAFF. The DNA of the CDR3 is TGTGCCAGTAGTATATTTGTCGCGAACACTGAAGCTTTCTTT.